This entry features one TCR beta chain sequence. Its specificity is not known. The data were taken from a study of Ad26.COV2.S vaccination and SARS-CoV-2 variants. The study's findings and limits: Vaccinees showed greater spike-specific TCR breadth than placebo recipients.

Specified treatment: around 19 received Ad26.COV2.S at low or high dose, single or two shots; about 5 received placebo; per-sample allocation not given. Sampling took place 63 days after the first vaccine or placebo injection. Germline V gene data show CDR1 as SNHLY and CDR2 as FYNNEI. Trimming stripped 3 bases from V and 3 bases from J, with 26 bases between. This CDR3 is built from 19 residues. Sequencing was performed with immunoSEQ multiplex PCR; in TCRdb, only in-frame clones are kept and a portion is missing. The data contain around 300,000 clones, around nine tenths of them seen just once; the ten biggest clones take up roughly 10%.

The rearrangement uses TRBV2 and TRBJ1-2, with D tentatively TRBD1 (6 bases). This TCR came from a person between 18 and 60 years old who received the Ad26.COV2.S COVID-19 vaccine or a placebo. Sequences were derived from peripheral blood, sampled in a trial of Ad26.COV2.S vaccine versus placebo. CDR3 bases: TGTGCCAGCAGTGAGAATGGGGGCGCGACGTTGGGGATCTACTATGGCTACACCTTC. As protein: CASSENGGATLGIYYGYTF.